This T cell receptor (beta chain) was found in a study of Graves' ophthalmopathy and Graves' hyperthyroidism. From RNA, the CDR3 regions of TCR beta chains were amplified and sequenced. First-round RT-PCR used HTBI primers; second-round multiplex PCR followed. TCRdb recomputed calls from the multiplex PCR reads with MiXCR, one row per CDR3 protein. This sample yields 620,000 or so distinct CDR3 sequences, of which about 20% are seen a single time; around 6.5% belongs to the top ten. Germline assignment: CDR1 LNHDA and CDR2 SQIVND (reference sequence). There are 16 residues in the CDR3. V was clipped by 4 bases and J by 3 bases; unmatched bases: 9.

The chain recombines TRBV19 with TRBJ1-5; 7 nucleotides line up with TRBD1. This clonotype was obtained from a woman in her late teens or twenties with stable Graves' hyperthyroidism. Some clones in this sample may be carry-over from other donors' samples. Input material: peripheral blood. The CDR3 is CASSRDYTGVNQPQHF. DNA for the CDR3: TGTGCCAGTAGTAGGGATTATACAGGGGTCAATCAGCCCCAGCATTTT.